This T cell receptor (beta chain) came from a study of read filtering for tumor transcriptome and immune sequencing. About the study: Patients were 17 male and around 15 female, mean age around 67 years, range about 47 to 85.

Molecular barcoded adaptors covering alpha/delta and beta/gamma chains were used on roughly 400 ng RNA. TCRdb independently ran MiXCR on the reads; one entry per CDR3 protein. The sample consists of 40,000 to 55,000 distinct CDR3 sequences, roughly 19% of them appearing once. In the case of this clonotype: A much bigger clone sits one base away, suggesting this may be a read error.

The CDR3 length is 13 residues. Trimming stripped 3 bases from V and 4 bases from J, with 9 bases between. The germline V gene has CDR1 SGDLS and CDR2 YYNGEE. The sample was a population of CD138-negative cells sorted from bone marrow. The rearrangement joins TRBV9 to TRBJ2-3; D not certain. The sequence came from a donor at least 40 years old with multiple myeloma. CDR3 residues: CASSGGYADTQYF. DNA of the CDR3: TGTGCCAGCAGCGGGGGATACGCAGATACGCAGTATTTT. Complete variable domain (other parts from reference TRBV9 and TRBJ2-3): DSGVTQTPKHLITATGQRVTLRCSPRSGDLSVYWYQQSLDQGLQFLIQYYNGEERAKGNILERFSAQQFPDLHSELNLSSLELGDSALYFCASSGGYADTQYFGPGTRLTVL.